The 20 T cell receptor beta chains presented below share a single source sample, sequenced in a study of tumor-infiltrating lymphocytes in primary liver carcinoma. Using a constant-region primer together with ProtoScript II reverse transcriptase, TCR beta cDNA was made from approximately 0.55 ug of total RNA. Three-round nested multiplex PCR performed with slightly modified ARM-PCR produced the TCR beta libraries. TRBV1-TRBV30 forward and Cbeta reverse primers drove the first two roughly 10-cycle rounds. Via MiXCR, TCRdb re-called the multiplex PCR reads, giving one row per CDR3 protein. Here the sample spans fewer than 350,000 distinct CDR3 sequences, almost 65% being singletons. RNA was extracted from whole blood without cell sorting, alongside germline DNA. What was sequenced was peripheral blood. These receptors came from a man aged 35 to 55 with primary liver carcinoma and hepatitis B virus infection.

This clonotype has more than one count but fewer than ten. The chain employs TRBV10-3 and TRBJ2-5, with 9 bases lining up with TRBD2. Per the germline V gene, CDR1 is ENHRY and CDR2 is SYGVKD. Trimming removed 6 bases from V and 1 base from J; junction bases left unmatched: 9. This CDR3 is 16 amino acids long. The CDR3 DNA is TGTGCCATCAGCGGTGGGCTAGCGGGACTCCAAGAGACCCAGTACTTC. Amino acids: CAISGGLAGLQETQYF.

This clonotype was observed many times. The chain employs TRBV11-3 and TRBJ2-3, with D perhaps matching TRBD2 (6 bases). Trimming took 5 bases from V and 5 from J, leaving 14 bases between them. Germline values: CDR1 SGHNT, CDR2 YENEEA. The CDR3 consists of 14 residues. The CDR3 protein is CASSPRWGVDTQYF. The CDR3 DNA reads TGTGCCAGCAGCCCCCGATGGGGGGTAGATACGCAGTATTTT.

This clonotype occurred a few times. The chain recombines TRBV5-1 with TRBJ1-3; D unclear. V was shortened by 1 base and J by 4 bases, with 6 bases between the two germline ends. Germline V gene data show CDR1 as SGHRS and CDR2 as YFSETQ. The CDR3 totals 13 residues. Here the CDR3 DNA reads TGCGCCAGCAGCTTGTCGGGGGGAAACACCATATATTTT. It is translated as CASSLSGGNTIYF.

As concerns this clonotype: Sequence at one end of the junction differs from germline and may be a read error. CDR3 in amino acids: CASSRLADTYKQYF. The CDR3 region has the DNA TGCGCCAGCAGTCGGCTAGCGGATACCTACAAGCAGTACTTC. The J gene is TRBJ2-7, the V gene TRBV10-2, with 7 bases lining up with TRBD2. From germline, CDR1 is WSHSY and CDR2 SAAADI. The CDR3 totals 14 residues.

Details on this clonotype: One end of the junction is discordant with germline, which a read error may explain. The chain combines TRBV4-2 with TRBJ2-1; TRBD2 matches at 7 bases. The CDR3 length is 16 residues. Looked up from germline, CDR1 is LGHNA and CDR2 is YNFKEQ. Here the CDR3 DNA reads TGTGCTAGCAGCCCCTGGGAGGGGTTCGCGATTGATGAGCAGTTCTTC. The encoded protein is CASSPWEGFAIDEQFF.

To note about this clonotype: The junction departs from the called germline gene at one end, perhaps through a read error. This chain connects TRBV28 to TRBJ2-5; D not certain. The CDR3 has 14 amino acids. Germline-derived CDR1 and CDR2 are MDHEN and SYDVKM. The CDR3 reads CASSFASRPETEYF. In nucleotides, the CDR3 is TGTGCCAGCAGTTTTGCTAGTCGGCCCGAGACCGAGTACTTC.

This clonotype was recorded a few times. CDR3 region: CASSGRGAGRFNYGYTF. The CDR3 nucleotides read TGTGCCAGCAGCGGAAGGGGGGCAGGCCGGTTCAACTATGGCTACACCTTC. The chain couples TRBV28 to TRBJ1-2; TRBD1 might be the D (6 bases). V lost 6 bases, J lost 2 bases, and 22 bases lay in between. The CDR3 runs 17 residues. Germline V gene sequence: CDR1 MDHEN, CDR2 SYDVKM.

Many counts were recorded for this clonotype. The CDR3 loop reads CASTLRTGKNTEAFF. The DNA for the CDR3 is TGTGCCAGCACCCTTAGGACAGGGAAGAACACTGAAGCTTTCTTT. The V and J genes are TRBV12-3 or TRBV12-4 and TRBJ1-1, with 8 bases that match TRBD1. V was pared by 7 bases and J by 1 base, with 8 bases of the junction left unmatched. The CDR3 sequence is 15 residues long.

With respect to this clonotype: A read error is possible here, since a much larger clone lies one base away. The chain employs TRBV10-2 and TRBJ1-1; a possible D gene is TRBD1 (6 bases). Germline V gene lookup returns CDR1 WSHSY and CDR2 SAAADI. V was clipped by 3 bases and J by 1 base, with 9 bases between them. The CDR3 consists of 14 residues. The CDR3 bases are TGCGCCAGCAGTGACGACAGGAGGAACACTGAAGCTTTCTTT. Translation: CASSDDRRNTEAFF.

Regarding this clonotype: It may be a read error: a sequence one base away is much more abundant. Lacking the conserved final phenylalanine or tryptophan, this CDR3 likely reflects a read error. The rearrangement uses TRBV4-2 and TRBJ2-3; D might be TRBD1 or TRBD2, each matching 5 bases. Trimming removed 4 bases at V and 4 bases at J, with 21 bases between. Germline lookup yields CDR1 LGHNA and CDR2 YNFKEQ. CDR3 size: 17 residues. CDR3 sequence: CASSRLSLGVGADTQYY. The CDR3 DNA reads TGTGCCAGCAGCCGTCTCTCGTTGGGAGTAGGGGCAGATACGCAGTATTAT.

This clonotype was seen a few times. A much larger clonotype is one base distant, so this may be a read error. The chain employs TRBV6-1 and TRBJ1-6, with D possibly TRBD1 on 5 matching bases. The CDR3 extends over 15 amino acids. In germline, CDR1 is MNHNS, CDR2 SASEGT. The CDR3, as DNA: TGTGACAGCAGTGAAAGGGGACCCTATAATTCACCCCTCCACTTT. Translation: CDSSERGPYNSPLHF.

Details on this clonotype: A much larger clone is a single base away; this may be a read error. The V and J genes are TRBV6-1 and TRBJ1-5, with TRBD1 matching 7 bases. After removal of 6 bases from V and 2 bases from J, the junction contained 7 bases not matched to a gene. Germline V gene sequence: CDR1 MNHNS, CDR2 SASEGT. The CDR3 loop spans 15 amino acids. CDR3 sequence: CASRWTGLGNQPQHF. The CDR3 DNA is TGTGCCAGCAGGTGGACAGGCCTCGGCAATCAGCCCCAGCATTTT.

On this clonotype itself: A much larger clonotype is one base distant, so this may be a read error. The chain uses TRBV7-9 and TRBJ2-3; the match to TRBD1 covers 8 bases. CDR1 is SEHNR, CDR2 FQNEAQ, per germline (reference sequence). Trimming took 10 bases from V and 3 from J; bases not matched to a gene: 9. The CDR3 runs to 14 residues. The CDR3 region is CANPGQAITDTQYF. Written as DNA, the CDR3 is TGTGCCAACCCGGGACAGGCGATAACAGATACGCAGTATTTT.

A note on this clonotype: One end of the junction is discordant with germline, which a read error may explain. The J gene is TRBJ1-2, the V gene TRBV7-9; D may be TRBD1 (6 bases). The CDR3 runs 14 residues. Germline loops: CDR1 SEHNR, CDR2 FQNEAQ (reference sequence). The CDR3 is CDSSLWGRDYGYTF. The DNA for the CDR3 is TGTGACAGCAGCTTATGGGGGCGCGACTATGGCTACACCTTC.

Concerning this clonotype itself: Being one base from a much bigger clone, this may be a read error. This chain links TRBV6-5 with TRBJ1-3; TRBD1 might be the D (5 bases). CDR1 is MNHEY, CDR2 SVGAGI, per germline. This CDR3 is 15 amino acids long. CDR3 bases: TGTGCCACCCGCCCCACAGGAAGCTCTGGAAGCACCATATATTTT. This encodes CATRPTGSSGSTIYF.

To note about this clonotype: One junction end does not reproduce the germline sequence, and a read error may be involved. The chain combines TRBV11-2 with TRBJ1-2; 8 nucleotides match TRBD1. Per the germline V gene, CDR1 is SGHAT and CDR2 is FQNNGV. This CDR3 has 15 residues. The CDR3 region is CASRNARDRNFDYIF. CDR3 sequence (DNA): TGTGCCAGCAGAAACGCCCGGGACAGGAACTTCGACTACATCTTC.

The gene calls are TRBV5-1 and TRBJ2-3; no definite D call. V lost 4 bases and J lost 2, with 20 bases in between. There are 17 residues in the CDR3. Per germline, CDR1 SGHRS and CDR2 YFSETQ. The CDR3 DNA reads TGCGCCAGCAGCGCCAGGTCCCTGTCGGCCGTCACAGATACGCAGTATTTT. Protein product: CASSARSLSAVTDTQYF.

As regards this clonotype: At one boundary the junction diverges from the germline segment, which might be a read error. This chain uses TRBV12-3 or TRBV12-4 with TRBJ1-1, with D possibly being TRBD1 (6 bases). The CDR3 is 15 residues long. The DNA for the CDR3 is TGTACCAGCAGTTTTCTAGGGGGAAGAAACACTGAAGCTTTCTTT. It encodes CTSSFLGGRNTEAFF.

To note about this clonotype: Compared with germline, one end of the junction differs, possibly owing to a read error. The gene calls are TRBV11-2 and TRBJ2-3; D might be TRBD1 (6 bases). The CDR3 runs to 14 residues. Germline CDR1 SGHAT, CDR2 FQNNGV. CDR3: CTSSLQGSTDTQYF. In nucleotides, the CDR3 is TGTACCAGCAGCCTTCAGGGGAGCACAGATACGCAGTATTTT.

The chain couples TRBV5-4 to TRBJ2-5; D remains ambiguous. Trimming pared 3 bases from V and 3 bases from J, leaving 9 bases between. This CDR3 is built from 13 residues. Germline CDR1 SGHNT, CDR2 YYREEE (reference sequence). CDR3 DNA: TGTGCCAGCAGCTCTAGACCCAAAGAGACCCAGTACTTC. This gives the protein CASSSRPKETQYF.